These T cell receptor beta chains were read from a single sample in a study of blood T cell repertoires in COVID-19. Data came from immunoSEQ multiplex PCR; TCRdb stores just in-frame clones and leaves some out. The table has over 250,000 clones, more than 75% seen once; the top ten hold approximately 5.3%. Specimen: PBMCs or T cells enriched from blood (not recorded which). The source is a woman in her 30s who had recovered from COVID-19. CDR3s include the opening cysteine and the closing phenylalanine or tryptophan. The D gene is left open where the match is weak. Clone size, where shown, is once, few, many, or a class for clones that have expanded.

j_call d_call clone_size v_call cdr3_aa cdr3_nt
TRBJ2-1 TRBD1 NA TRBV7-9 CASSWVGTGSNNEQFF TGTGCCAGCAGCTGGGTCGGGACAGGGAGTAACAATGAGCAGTTCTTC
TRBJ1-1 NA NA TRBV28 CASSSPGYTEAFF TGTGCCAGCAGTTCCCCCGGGTACACTGAAGCTTTCTTT
TRBJ2-7 NA NA TRBV11-2 CASSLGTGTPVGEQYF TGTGCCAGCAGCTTAGGTACCGGGACACCCGTAGGGGAGCAGTACTTC
TRBJ1-2 TRBD1 once TRBV5-4 CASSLGTGAGYGYTF TGTGCCAGCAGCTTGGGGACAGGGGCCGGCTATGGCTACACCTTC
TRBJ2-7 TRBD2 NA TRBV7-8 CASSFSGTNREQYF TGTGCCAGCAGTTTTTCCGGGACTAATAGAGAGCAGTACTTC
TRBJ1-1 TRBD1 NA TRBV4-1 CASSYQGGTEAFF TGCGCCAGCAGCTACCAGGGGGGCACTGAAGCTTTCTTT
TRBJ2-7 TRBD2 NA TRBV7-2 CASSLAVTSGGRNEQYF TGTGCCAGCAGCTTAGCGGTGACTAGCGGGGGGAGGAACGAGCAGTACTTC
TRBJ1-1 NA NA TRBV6-5 CASSYSARKRAAFF TGTGCCAGCAGTTACTCAGCCAGAAAGAGGGCGGCTTTCTTT
TRBJ1-5 NA NA TRBV15 CATSRTDQEPQHF TGTGCCACCAGCAGGACAGACCAGGAGCCCCAGCATTTT
TRBJ1-2 TRBD1 NA TRBV19 CASSTPGQIIAAYGYTF TGTGCCAGTAGTACACCGGGACAGATCATAGCTGCCTATGGCTACACCTTC
TRBJ1-5 TRBD1 NA TRBV7-2 CASSTGTGWGQPQHF TGTGCCAGCAGCACTGGGACAGGGTGGGGTCAGCCCCAGCATTTT
TRBJ1-3 NA once TRBV19 CASSISPDVPDTIYF TGTGCCAGTAGTATTAGCCCCGACGTCCCAGACACCATATATTTT
TRBJ2-7 NA NA TRBV10-1 CASSSGQGDEQYF TGCGCCAGCAGTTCTGGTCAGGGCGACGAGCAGTACTTC
TRBJ2-7 TRBD2 few TRBV6-2/TRBV6-3 CASSRTSGGPLSLSYEQYF TGTGCCAGCAGTCGCACTAGCGGGGGGCCCCTTTCACTTTCCTACGAGCAGTACTTC
TRBJ1-2 TRBD1 NA TRBV27 CASSAPGTGGNYGYTF TGTGCCAGCAGTGCCCCCGGGACAGGGGGGAATTATGGCTACACCTTC
TRBJ2-1 NA NA TRBV5-6 CASRAGRQQFF TGTGCCAGCCGGGCGGGCAGGCAGCAGTTCTTC
TRBJ1-2 TRBD1 NA TRBV24-1 CATSDRQGSYYGYTF TGTGCCACCAGTGACAGACAGGGGTCCTACTATGGCTACACCTTC
TRBJ1-2 NA NA TRBV7-9 CASSSDKDYGYTF TGTGCCAGCAGCTCGGACAAGGACTATGGCTACACCTTC
TRBJ1-1 NA NA TRBV20-1 CSASSNRYTEAFF TGCAGTGCTAGTTCCAACAGATACACTGAAGCTTTCTTT
TRBJ1-2 TRBD1 NA TRBV4-1 CASSGFTGGYGYTF TGCGCCAGCAGCGGGTTTACAGGGGGCTATGGCTACACCTTC
TRBJ2-1 NA NA TRBV11-3 CASSLGSAGRNEQFF TGTGCCAGCAGCTTAGGATCGGCGGGGCGTAATGAGCAGTTCTTC
TRBJ1-1 NA NA TRBV5-8 CASSLGRPNTEAFF TGTGCCAGCAGCTTGGGCAGGCCGAACACTGAAGCTTTCTTT
TRBJ1-3 TRBD1 few TRBV7-2 CASSFEGARGNTIYF TGTGCCAGCAGCTTTGAGGGGGCGCGAGGAAACACCATATATTTT
TRBJ2-1 TRBD2 many TRBV29-1 CSVEGTSGGISYNEQFF TGCAGCGTTGAAGGGACTAGCGGGGGGATTTCCTACAATGAGCAGTTCTTC
TRBJ2-3 NA NA TRBV9 CASSNRDFTDTQYF TGTGCCAGCAGCAACCGGGACTTCACAGATACGCAGTATTTT
TRBJ1-2 TRBD1 NA TRBV6-5 CASSLGQGDYGYTF TGTGCCAGCAGTTTGGGACAGGGAGACTATGGCTACACCTTC
TRBJ2-3 TRBD2 NA TRBV29-1 CSAKGLAVADTQYF TGCAGCGCCAAAGGACTAGCGGTGGCAGATACGCAGTATTTT
TRBJ2-5 TRBD2 NA TRBV6-6 CASSYASGTPLETQYF TGTGCCAGCAGTTACGCTAGCGGAACCCCCTTAGAGACCCAGTACTTC
TRBJ2-3 TRBD1 NA TRBV3-1/TRBV3-2 CASSQDLKTGTGGTDTQYF TGTGCCAGCAGCCAAGATCTCAAAACCGGGACAGGGGGAACAGATACGCAGTATTTT
TRBJ2-3 TRBD1 once TRBV3-1/TRBV3-2 CASSQPGQGPDTQYF TGTGCCAGCAGCCAACCGGGACAGGGGCCAGATACGCAGTATTTT
TRBJ1-3 NA NA TRBV10-3 CAISDSGEGNTIYF TGTGCCATCAGTGATTCCGGGGAGGGAAACACCATATATTTT
TRBJ2-2 NA NA TRBV5-1 CASSLAGQMNTGELFF TGCGCCAGCAGCTTGGCCGGACAGATGAACACCGGGGAGCTGTTTTTT
TRBJ1-2 NA NA TRBV30 CAWSGGVNYGYTF TGTGCCTGGAGTGGGGGAGTCAACTATGGCTACACCTTC
TRBJ2-1 TRBD2 once TRBV3-1/TRBV3-2 CASSLIPSGAPNEQFF TGTGCCAGCAGCCTAATACCTAGCGGGGCCCCTAATGAGCAGTTCTTC
TRBJ1-2 TRBD1 NA TRBV3-1/TRBV3-2 CASSARDRDNYGYTF TGTGCCAGCAGCGCGCGGGACAGGGATAACTATGGCTACACCTTC
TRBJ2-7 NA once TRBV30 CAWRPARGYEQYF TGTGCCTGGAGACCGGCTCGGGGTTACGAGCAGTACTTC
TRBJ2-3 NA NA TRBV7-2 CASSSAGLPPGRDTQYF TGTGCCAGCAGCTCTGCTGGACTACCCCCGGGGCGCGATACGCAGTATTTT
TRBJ2-7 NA NA TRBV6-2/TRBV6-3 CASSPRVDSYEQYF TGTGCCAGCAGTCCGAGGGTGGACAGTTACGAGCAGTACTTC
TRBJ2-3 TRBD2 once TRBV29-1 CSVVLAGRTDTQYF TGCAGCGTTGTCCTAGCGGGCCGCACAGATACGCAGTATTTT
TRBJ2-4 NA NA TRBV5-8 CASSLLVTKNIQYF TGTGCCAGCAGCTTGTTGGTGACAAAAAACATTCAGTACTTC
TRBJ1-1 TRBD1 NA TRBV15 CATSRGSPPGTGCGAFF TGTGCCACCAGCAGAGGTAGTCCCCCCGGGACAGGGTGTGGAGCTTTCTTT
TRBJ1-2 NA NA TRBV7-2 CASSQNRDTANYGYTF TGTGCCAGCAGCCAAAACCGGGACACTGCTAACTATGGCTACACCTTC
TRBJ2-1 TRBD2 NA TRBV10-3 CAIASGGDRTYNEQFF TGTGCCATAGCTAGCGGGGGGGACCGCACCTACAATGAGCAGTTCTTC
TRBJ1-5 NA NA TRBV23-1 CASSQVQFNSNQPQHF TGCGCCAGCAGTCAGGTCCAGTTTAATAGCAATCAGCCCCAGCATTTT
TRBJ2-7 TRBD1 NA TRBV6-5 CASNLDRGRTSEQYF TGTGCCAGCAACTTGGACAGGGGGCGTACGTCCGAGCAGTACTTC
TRBJ1-5 TRBD1 NA TRBV10-1 CASSGQGNQPQHF TGCGCCAGCAGTGGACAGGGGAATCAGCCCCAGCATTTT
TRBJ1-1 TRBD1 few TRBV14 CASSLRQGAFDTEAFF TGTGCCAGCAGCCTCCGACAGGGAGCCTTTGACACTGAAGCTTTCTTT
TRBJ2-7 TRBD1 NA TRBV19 CASSITGGSYEQYF TGTGCCAGTAGTATAACAGGGGGGTCCTACGAGCAGTACTTC